The source of this T cell receptor (beta chain) is a study of blood T cell repertoires in COVID-19. Individuals drawn from 24 US areas were about 18 to 100 years old. CDR1 is SGHAT, CDR2 FQNNGV, per germline. V was cut by 4 bases and J by 5 bases, with 14 bases left in between. The CDR3 spans 14 residues. Study processing details: It was from reference gene primer amplification that nucleated cell counts were estimated. Here immunoSEQ multiplex PCR was the method, and the copy in TCRdb shows in-frame clones only, minus some. V and J calls and clone size are copied from that table; D and trimming were computed from the DNA. The table lists 300,000 to 400,000 clones, 90% of them singletons, with about 2.4% in the top ten.

Sequencing was done on a sample of PBMCs or T cells enriched from blood (not recorded which). The chain is built from TRBV11-2 and TRBJ1-1; unclear D gene. This clonotype was sampled from a man aged 55 to 70 who had recovered from COVID-19. The CDR3 coding sequence is TGTGCCAGCAGCTATAGGACTAGCGGGACTGAAGCTTTCTTT. As protein: CASSYRTSGTEAFF.